In its sample, the clone carrying this T cell receptor (beta chain) was seen once. Its antigen is unknown. This table comes from immunoSEQ multiplex PCR, and its TCRdb copy is limited to in-frame clones, with some not included. This sample has under 95,000 clones, with approximately 81% found just once. The record originates from a study of OX40 agonist ivuxolimab in advanced cancers. Across the whole study: The patients' treatment was ivuxolimab, an agonistic anti-OX40 (CD134) antibody. Allowance was made for prior anti-PD-1, anti-PD-L1 or anti-CTLA-4 therapy, and roughly 40% had some.

Overall study results and limits: Antigens targeted by the expanded peripheral T cells were not determined. Some of the nonresponding patients also showed low levels of normalized T-cell clonal expansion.

Sequenced material: CD4+ or CD8+ T cells sorted from blood, taken in a trial of the OX40 agonist ivuxolimab. The sequence was obtained from an adult with an advanced solid tumor such as melanoma, head and neck, liver or kidney cancer.

DNA of the CDR3: TGCGCCAGCAGCTTGCAGGGGGCTGGAAACACCATATATTTT. As protein: CASSLQGAGNTIYF. The chain combines TRBV5-1 with TRBJ1-3, with 7 nucleotides matching TRBD1. With 1 base clipped from V and 2 bases from J, the junction kept 0 bases outside the gene matches. The CDR3 sequence is 14 residues long. Germline-derived CDR1 and CDR2 are SGHRS and YFSETQ.